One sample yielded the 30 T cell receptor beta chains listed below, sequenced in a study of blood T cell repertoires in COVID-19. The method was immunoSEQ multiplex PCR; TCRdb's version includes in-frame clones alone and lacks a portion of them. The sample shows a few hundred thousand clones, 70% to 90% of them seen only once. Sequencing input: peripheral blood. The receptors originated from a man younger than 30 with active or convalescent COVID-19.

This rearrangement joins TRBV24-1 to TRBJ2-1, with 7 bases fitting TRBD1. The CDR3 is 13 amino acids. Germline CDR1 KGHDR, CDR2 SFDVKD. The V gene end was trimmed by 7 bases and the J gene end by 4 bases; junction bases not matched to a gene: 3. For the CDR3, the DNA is TGTGCCACCAGGGACAGGTATTACAATGAGCAGTTCTTC. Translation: CATRDRYYNEQFF.

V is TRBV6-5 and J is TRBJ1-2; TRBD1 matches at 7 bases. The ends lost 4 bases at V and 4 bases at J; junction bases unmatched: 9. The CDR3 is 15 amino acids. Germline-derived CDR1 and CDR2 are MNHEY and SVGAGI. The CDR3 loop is CASSFEPGTVYGYTF. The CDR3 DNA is TGTGCCAGCAGTTTTGAGCCCGGGACAGTCTATGGCTACACCTTC.

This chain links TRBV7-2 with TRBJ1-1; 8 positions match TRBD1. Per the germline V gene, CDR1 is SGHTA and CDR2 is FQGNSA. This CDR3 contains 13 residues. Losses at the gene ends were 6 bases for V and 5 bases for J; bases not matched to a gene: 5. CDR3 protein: CASRFTGGTEAFF. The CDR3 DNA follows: TGTGCCAGCAGATTTACAGGGGGGACTGAAGCTTTCTTT. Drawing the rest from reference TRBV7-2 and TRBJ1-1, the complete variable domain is GAGVSQSPSNKVTEKGKDVELRCDPISGHTALYWYRQSLGQGLEFLIYFQGNSAPDKSGLPSDRFSAERTGGSVSTLTIQRTQQEDSAVYLCASRFTGGTEAFFGQGTRLTVV.

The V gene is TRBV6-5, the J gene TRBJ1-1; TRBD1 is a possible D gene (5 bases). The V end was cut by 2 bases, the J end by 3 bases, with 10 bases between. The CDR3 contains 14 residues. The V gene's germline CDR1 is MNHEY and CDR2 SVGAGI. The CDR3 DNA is TGTGCCAGCAGTTACGGGGGGGTTTACACTGAAGCTTTCTTT. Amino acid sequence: CASSYGGVYTEAFF.

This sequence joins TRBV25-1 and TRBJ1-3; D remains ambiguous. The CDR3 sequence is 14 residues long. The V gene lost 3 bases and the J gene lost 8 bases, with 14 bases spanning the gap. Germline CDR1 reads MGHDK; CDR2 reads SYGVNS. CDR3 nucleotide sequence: TGTGCCAGCAGTGACCGGACGGCGGGTGACACCATATATTTT. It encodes CASSDRTAGDTIYF.

The CDR3 nucleotides read TGTGCCAGCAGCGTCGGGACAGGGGGGTTCACCCTCCACTTT. It specifies CASSVGTGGFTLHF. The gene calls are TRBV9 and TRBJ1-6; TRBD1 matches 11 bases. The length of the CDR3 is 14 residues. CDR1 and CDR2 from the germline V gene are SGDLS and YYNGEE. The trim removed 2 bases at V and 14 bases at J, leaving 6 bases unmatched.

The chain's CDR3 is CASSPSTGLVQPQHF. The DNA for the CDR3 is TGTGCCAGCAGCCCGTCGACAGGGTTGGTTCAGCCCCAGCATTTT. V and J are TRBV7-2 and TRBJ1-5; TRBD1 agrees at 7 bases. Germline V gene data show CDR1 as SGHTA and CDR2 as FQGNSA. The CDR3 is 15 residues long. Trimming cost V 5 bases and J 6 bases; bases outside gene matches: 10.

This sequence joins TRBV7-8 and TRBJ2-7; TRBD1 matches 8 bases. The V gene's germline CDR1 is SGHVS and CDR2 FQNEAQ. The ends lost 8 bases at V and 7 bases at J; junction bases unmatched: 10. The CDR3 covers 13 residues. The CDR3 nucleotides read TGTGCCAGCCAGTGGTGGCGGGACAGGGAGCAGTACTTC. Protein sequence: CASQWWRDREQYF.

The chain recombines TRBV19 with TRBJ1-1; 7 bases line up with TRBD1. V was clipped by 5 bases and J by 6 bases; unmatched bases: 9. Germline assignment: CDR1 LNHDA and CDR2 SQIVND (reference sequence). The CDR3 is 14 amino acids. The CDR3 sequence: CASSSTGWLAEAFF. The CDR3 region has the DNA TGTGCCAGTAGTTCGACAGGGTGGTTGGCTGAAGCTTTCTTT.

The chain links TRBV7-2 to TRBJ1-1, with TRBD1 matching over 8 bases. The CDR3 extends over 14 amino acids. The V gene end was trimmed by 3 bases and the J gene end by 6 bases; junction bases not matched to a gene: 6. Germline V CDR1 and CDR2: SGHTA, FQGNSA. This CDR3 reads CASSFRDRNAEAFF. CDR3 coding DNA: TGTGCCAGCAGCTTCCGGGACAGGAATGCTGAAGCTTTCTTT.

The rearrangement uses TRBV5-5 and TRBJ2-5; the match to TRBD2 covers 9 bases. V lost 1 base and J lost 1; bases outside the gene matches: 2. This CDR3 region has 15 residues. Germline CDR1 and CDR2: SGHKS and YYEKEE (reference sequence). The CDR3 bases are TGTGCCAGCAGCTTGCTAGCGGGGCTCCAAGAGACCCAGTACTTC. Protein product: CASSLLAGLQETQYF.

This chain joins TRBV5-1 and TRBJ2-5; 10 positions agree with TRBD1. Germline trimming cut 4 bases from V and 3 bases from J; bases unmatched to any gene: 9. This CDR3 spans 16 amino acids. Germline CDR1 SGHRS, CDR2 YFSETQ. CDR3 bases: TGCGCCAGCAGCCCCCCGGGACAGGGGCGAGAAGAGACCCAGTACTTC. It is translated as CASSPPGQGREETQYF. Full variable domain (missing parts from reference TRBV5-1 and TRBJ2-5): KAGVTQTPRYLIKTRGQQVTLSCSPISGHRSVSWYQQTPGQGLQFLFEYFSETQRNKGNFPGRFSGRQFSNSRSEMNVSTLELGDSALYLCASSPPGQGREETQYFGPGTRLLVL.

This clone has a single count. In nucleotides, the CDR3 is TGTGCCAGCAGAAAAGACAGGCCGCAGGGGGAGCAGTACTTC. Translation gives CASRKDRPQGEQYF. The V and J genes are TRBV5-5 and TRBJ2-7; D perhaps matches TRBD1 (6 bases). The V end was cut by 5 bases, the J end by 7 bases, with 19 bases between. This CDR3 has 14 amino acids. From germline, CDR1 is SGHKS and CDR2 YYEKEE (reference sequence). The whole variable domain, filled in from reference TRBV5-5 and TRBJ2-7, reads DAGVTQSPTHLIKTRGQQVTLRCSPISGHKSVSWYQQVLGQGPQFIFQYYEKEERGRGNFPDRFSARQFPNYSSELNVNALLLGDSALYLCASRKDRPQGEQYFGPGTRLTVT.

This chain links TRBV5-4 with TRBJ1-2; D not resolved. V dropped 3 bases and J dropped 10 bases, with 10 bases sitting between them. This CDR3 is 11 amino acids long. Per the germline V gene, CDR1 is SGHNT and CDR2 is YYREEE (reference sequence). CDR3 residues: CASSSTGFYTF. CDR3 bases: TGTGCCAGCAGCTCGACGGGTTTCTACACCTTC.

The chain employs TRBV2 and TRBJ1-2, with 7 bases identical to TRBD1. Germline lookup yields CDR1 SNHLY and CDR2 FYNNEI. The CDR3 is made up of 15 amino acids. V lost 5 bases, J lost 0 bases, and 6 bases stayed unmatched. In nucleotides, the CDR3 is TGTGCCAGCAGTCCGGGACAGAGATCTAACTATGGCTACACCTTC. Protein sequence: CASSPGQRSNYGYTF.

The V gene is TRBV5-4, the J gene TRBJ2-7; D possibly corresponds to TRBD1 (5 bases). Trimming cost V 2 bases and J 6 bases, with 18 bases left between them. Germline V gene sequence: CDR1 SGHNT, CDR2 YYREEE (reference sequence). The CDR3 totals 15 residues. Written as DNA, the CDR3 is TGTGCCAGCAGCTTTATCGCAGGGCCTACTACCGAGCAGTACTTC. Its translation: CASSFIAGPTTEQYF.

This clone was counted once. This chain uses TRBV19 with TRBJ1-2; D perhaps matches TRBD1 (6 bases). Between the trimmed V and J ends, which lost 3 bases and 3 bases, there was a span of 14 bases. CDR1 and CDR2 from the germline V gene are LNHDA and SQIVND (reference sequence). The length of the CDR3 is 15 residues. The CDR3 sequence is CASSMAPGAYYGYTF. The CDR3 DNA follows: TGTGCCAGTAGTATGGCCCCAGGGGCATACTATGGCTACACCTTC.

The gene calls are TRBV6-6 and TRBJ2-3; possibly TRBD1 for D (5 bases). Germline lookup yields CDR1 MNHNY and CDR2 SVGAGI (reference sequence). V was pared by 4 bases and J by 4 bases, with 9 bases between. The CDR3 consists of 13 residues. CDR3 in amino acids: CASSLAGSDTQYF. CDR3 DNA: TGTGCCAGCAGTTTAGCAGGGTCAGATACGCAGTATTTT.

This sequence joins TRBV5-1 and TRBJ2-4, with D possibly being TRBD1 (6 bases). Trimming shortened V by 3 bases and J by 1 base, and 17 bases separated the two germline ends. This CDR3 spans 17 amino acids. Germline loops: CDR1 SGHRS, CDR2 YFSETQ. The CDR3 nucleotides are TGCGCCAGCAGCTGGGGGACATCAGGGATCGCCAAAAACATTCAGTACTTC. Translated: CASSWGTSGIAKNIQYF.

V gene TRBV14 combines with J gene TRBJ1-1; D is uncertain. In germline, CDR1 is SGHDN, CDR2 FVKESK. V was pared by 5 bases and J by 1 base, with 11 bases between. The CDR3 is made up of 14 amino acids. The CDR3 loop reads CASSIWRENTEAFF. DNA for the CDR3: TGTGCCAGCAGCATATGGAGGGAGAACACTGAAGCTTTCTTT.

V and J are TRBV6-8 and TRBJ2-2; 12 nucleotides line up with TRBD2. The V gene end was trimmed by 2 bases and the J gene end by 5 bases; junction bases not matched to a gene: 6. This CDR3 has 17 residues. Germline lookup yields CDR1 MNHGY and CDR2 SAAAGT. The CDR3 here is CASSYAGLAGFTGELFF. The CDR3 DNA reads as TGTGCCAGCAGTTACGCCGGACTAGCGGGATTTACCGGGGAGCTGTTTTTT.

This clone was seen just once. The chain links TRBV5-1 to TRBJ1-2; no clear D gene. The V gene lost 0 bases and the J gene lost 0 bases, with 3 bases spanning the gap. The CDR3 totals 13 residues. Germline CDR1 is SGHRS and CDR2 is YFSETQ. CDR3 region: CASSLAANYGYTF. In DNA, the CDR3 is TGCGCCAGCAGCTTGGCGGCTAACTATGGCTACACCTTC.

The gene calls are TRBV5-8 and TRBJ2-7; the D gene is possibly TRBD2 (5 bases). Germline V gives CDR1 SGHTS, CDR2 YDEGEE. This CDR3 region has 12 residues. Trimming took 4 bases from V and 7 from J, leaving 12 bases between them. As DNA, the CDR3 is TGTGCCAGCAGCATACCCGAGGGAGAGCAGTACTTC. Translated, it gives CASSIPEGEQYF.

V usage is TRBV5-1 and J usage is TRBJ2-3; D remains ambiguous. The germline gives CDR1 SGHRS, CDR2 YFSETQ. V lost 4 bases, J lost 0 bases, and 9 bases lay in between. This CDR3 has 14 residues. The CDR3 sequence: CASSNTDSTDTQYF. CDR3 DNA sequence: TGCGCCAGCAGCAACACAGATAGCACAGATACGCAGTATTTT.

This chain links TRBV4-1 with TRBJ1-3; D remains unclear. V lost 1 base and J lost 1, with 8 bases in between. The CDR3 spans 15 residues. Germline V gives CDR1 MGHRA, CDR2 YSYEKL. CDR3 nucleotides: TGCGCCAGCAGCCAAGCGGTTCGGTCTGGAAACACCATATATTTT. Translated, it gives CASSQAVRSGNTIYF.

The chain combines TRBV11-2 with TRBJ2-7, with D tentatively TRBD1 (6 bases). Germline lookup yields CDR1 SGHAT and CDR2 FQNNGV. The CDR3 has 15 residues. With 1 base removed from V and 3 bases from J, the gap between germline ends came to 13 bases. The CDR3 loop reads CASSLGTTGFYEQYF. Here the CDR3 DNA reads TGTGCCAGCAGCTTAGGTACGACAGGTTTCTACGAGCAGTACTTC.

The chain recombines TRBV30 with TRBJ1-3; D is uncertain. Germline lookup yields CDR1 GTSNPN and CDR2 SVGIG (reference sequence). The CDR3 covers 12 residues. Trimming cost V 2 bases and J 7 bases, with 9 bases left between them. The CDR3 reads CAWSKIRNTIYF. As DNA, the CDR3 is TGTGCCTGGAGTAAGATTCGGAACACCATATATTTT. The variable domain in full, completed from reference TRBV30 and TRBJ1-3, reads SQTIHQWPATLVQPVGSPLSLECTVEGTSNPNLYWYRQAAGRGLQLLFYSVGIGQISSEVPQNLSASRPQDRQFILSSKKLLLSDSGFYLCAWSKIRNTIYFGEGSWLTVV.

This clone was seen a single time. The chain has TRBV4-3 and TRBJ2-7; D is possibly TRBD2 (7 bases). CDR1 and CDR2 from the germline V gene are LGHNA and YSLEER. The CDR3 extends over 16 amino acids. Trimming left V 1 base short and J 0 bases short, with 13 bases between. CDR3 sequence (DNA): TGCGCCAGCAGCCAAGCGGCGGGGGCGAGCTCCTACGAGCAGTACTTC. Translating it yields CASSQAAGASSYEQYF.

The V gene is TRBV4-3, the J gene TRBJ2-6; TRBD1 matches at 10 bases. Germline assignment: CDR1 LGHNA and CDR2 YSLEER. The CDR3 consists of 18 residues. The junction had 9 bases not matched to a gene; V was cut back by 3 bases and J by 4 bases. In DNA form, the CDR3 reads TGCGCCAGCAGCCACTCCTCGGGACAGGGGACCGGGGCCAACGTCCTGACTTTC. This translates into CASSHSSGQGTGANVLTF.

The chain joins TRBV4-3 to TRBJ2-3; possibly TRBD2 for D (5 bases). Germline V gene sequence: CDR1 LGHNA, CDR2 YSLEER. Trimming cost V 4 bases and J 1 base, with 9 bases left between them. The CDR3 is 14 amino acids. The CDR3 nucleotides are TGCGCCAGCAGCCCCGGACTCCGCACAGATACGCAGTATTTT. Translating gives CASSPGLRTDTQYF.